A single sample is the source of the 5 T cell receptor beta chains below, sequenced in a study of blood T cell repertoires in COVID-19. TCRdb keeps only in-frame clones here, not all; method: immunoSEQ multiplex PCR. The sample includes approximately 100,000 clones, approximately 91% of them seen just once. Sequenced: peripheral blood. The receptors originated from an older woman with acute or convalescent COVID-19.

The rearrangement uses TRBV11-3 and TRBJ2-5; TRBD2 matches 10 bases. J lost 3 bases, V lost 5 bases, and 3 bases had no gene match. The germline V gene has CDR1 SGHNT and CDR2 YENEEA. CDR3 size: 14 residues. This CDR3 is CASSPGLAEETQYF. CDR3 sequence (DNA): TGTGCCAGCAGCCCCGGACTAGCGGAAGAGACCCAGTACTTC.

The chain couples TRBV29-1 to TRBJ1-2; D might be TRBD1 (5 bases). This CDR3 contains 13 residues. The germline V gene encodes CDR1 SQVTM and CDR2 ANQGSEA. V lost 7 bases and J lost 8, with 20 bases in between. Written as DNA, the CDR3 is TGCAGCGCCGGGGGACTTCTCGCTGGGGGCTACACCTTC. Translation: CSAGGLLAGGYTF. Looking up the rest from reference TRBV29-1 and TRBJ1-2 gives the full variable domain: SAVISQKPSRDICQRGTSLTIQCQVDSQVTMMFWYRQQPGQSLTLIATANQGSEATYESGFVIDKFPISRPNLTFSTLTVSNMSPEDSSIYLCSAGGLLAGGYTFGSGTRLTVV.

The chain links TRBV5-1 to TRBJ2-5; 9 nucleotides match TRBD1. The germline CDR1 and CDR2 sequences are SGHRS and YFSETQ. Germline trimming cut 0 bases from V and 2 bases from J; bases unmatched to any gene: 2. The CDR3 is 15 residues long. CDR3 in amino acids: CASSLGGTGQETQYF. CDR3 coding DNA: TGCGCCAGCAGCTTGGGAGGGACAGGGCAAGAGACCCAGTACTTC. The variable domain in full, completed from reference TRBV5-1 and TRBJ2-5, reads KAGVTQTPRYLIKTRGQQVTLSCSPISGHRSVSWYQQTPGQGLQFLFEYFSETQRNKGNFPGRFSGRQFSNSRSEMNVSTLELGDSALYLCASSLGGTGQETQYFGPGTRLLVL.

The V and J genes are TRBV7-3 and TRBJ2-2; D ambiguous. The CDR3 consists of 16 residues. Per germline, CDR1 SGHTA and CDR2 FQGTGA. V lost 0 bases, J lost 1 base, and 9 bases lay in between. The CDR3 is CASSLTFGQNTGELFF. CDR3 coding DNA: TGTGCCAGCAGCTTAACGTTTGGCCAGAACACCGGGGAGCTGTTTTTT.

V and J are TRBV2 and TRBJ2-3; 11 bases agree with TRBD2. Germline-derived CDR1 and CDR2 are SNHLY and FYNNEI. The CDR3 has 16 residues. Germline trimming cut 6 bases from V and 2 bases from J; bases unmatched to any gene: 7. CDR3 sequence reads: CASRAGLAASTDTQYF. DNA of the CDR3: TGTGCCAGCAGGGCGGGACTAGCGGCCTCCACAGATACGCAGTATTTT.